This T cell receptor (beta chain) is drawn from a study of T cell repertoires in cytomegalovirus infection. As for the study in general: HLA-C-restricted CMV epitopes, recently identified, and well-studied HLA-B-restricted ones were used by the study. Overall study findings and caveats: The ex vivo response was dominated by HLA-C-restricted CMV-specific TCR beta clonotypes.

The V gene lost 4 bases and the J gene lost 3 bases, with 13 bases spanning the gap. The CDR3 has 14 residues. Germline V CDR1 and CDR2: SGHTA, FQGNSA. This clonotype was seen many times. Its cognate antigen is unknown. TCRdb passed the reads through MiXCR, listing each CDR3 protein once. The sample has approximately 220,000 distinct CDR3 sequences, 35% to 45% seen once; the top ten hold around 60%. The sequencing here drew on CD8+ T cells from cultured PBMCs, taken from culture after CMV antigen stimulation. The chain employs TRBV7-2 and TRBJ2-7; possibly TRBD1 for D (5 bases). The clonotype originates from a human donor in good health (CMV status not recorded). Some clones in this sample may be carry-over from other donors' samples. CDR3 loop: CASSYYKTVYEQYF. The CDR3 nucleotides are TGTGCCAGCAGCTATTATAAGACAGTCTACGAGCAGTACTTC.